This is a list of T cell receptor beta chains from one sample in a study of multiple sclerosis patients with progressive multifocal leukoencephalopathy. Profiling relied on immunoSEQ multiplex PCR, and the TCRdb table lists in-frame clones only, not all of them. The data show over 25,000 clones, about nine tenths seen once. The specimen was PBMCs, collected from a patient treated with natalizumab. The receptors shown here come from a human donor with multiple sclerosis. Both conserved end residues are part of each CDR3. The D gene is left open where the match is weak. Rows give clone size only sometimes, using once, few, many, or a class for an expanded clone.

size,J,D,V,DNA,CDR3
.,TRBJ2-7,TRBD1,TRBV18,TGTGCCAGCTCGCTAGGACAGGGGATGGCCTACGAGCAGTACTTC,CASSLGQGMAYEQYF
.,TRBJ1-5,.,TRBV29-1,TGCAGCGTTGCTCGGGACGTCGGGGAGCCCCAGCATTTT,CSVARDVGEPQHF
.,TRBJ1-4,.,TRBV6-5,TGTGCCAGCAGTTACGTCGGGAAAGGCGAAAAACTGTTTTTT,CASSYVGKGEKLFF
.,TRBJ2-2,TRBD1,TRBV28,TGTGCCAGCAGTTTATATTCCGGGACAGGGGCGGGAAACGGGGAGCTGTTTTTT,CASSLYSGTGAGNGELFF
.,TRBJ1-5,TRBD1,TRBV30,TGTGCCTGGAGTTCAGGGGGCGATCAGCCCCAGCATTTT,CAWSSGGDQPQHF
.,TRBJ2-7,.,TRBV28,TGTGCCAGCCAGACCCTCTACGAGCAGTACTTC,CASQTLYEQYF
.,TRBJ2-3,.,TRBV28,TGTGCCAGCAGTTTCCCAGGGAATACAGATACGCAGTATTTT,CASSFPGNTDTQYF
.,TRBJ2-5,.,TRBV5-6,TGTGCCAGCAGCTTGGGCAGACAAGAGACCCAGTACTTC,CASSLGRQETQYF
once,TRBJ2-7,.,TRBV6-5,TGTGCCAGCAGTTACTCGTGGGGGGTGGACGAGCAGTACTTC,CASSYSWGVDEQYF
.,TRBJ2-1,.,TRBV27,TGTGCCAGCAGTCCCTCTCGGGTCCTGGGCTACAATGAGCAGTTCTTC,CASSPSRVLGYNEQFF
.,TRBJ2-1,.,TRBV10-1,TGCGCCAGCAGTGAGCAGTCAAGTCAGGGTGCGTTCTTC,CASSEQSSQGAFF
.,TRBJ1-3,.,TRBV29-1,TGCAGCGTGGGGGGGGTTGGGGCGAGCTCCCGAACCATATATTTT,CSVGGVGASSRTIYF
.,TRBJ1-5,.,TRBV15,TGTGCCACCAGCCCAAAAGTAAGCAATCAGCCCCAGCATTTT,CATSPKVSNQPQHF
.,TRBJ1-1,.,TRBV29-1,TGCAGCGTTGCGAGTCTTTTGAACACTGAAGCTTTCTTT,CSVASLLNTEAFF
.,TRBJ1-1,.,TRBV6-1,TGTGCCAGCAGCCCTGGGGAGAACACTGAAGCTTTCTTT,CASSPGENTEAFF
.,TRBJ2-5,.,TRBV27,TGTGCCAGCAGTCCCACTTGGAGGGCGGAGACCCAGTACTTC,CASSPTWRAETQYF
.,TRBJ2-7,.,TRBV4-2,TGTGCCAGCAGCCAAAAAGGCGCGGGCGAGCAGTACTTC,CASSQKGAGEQYF
.,TRBJ2-1,.,TRBV2,TGTGCCAGCAGTCGGGCCGGGACCAGAATCAATGAGCAGTTCTTC,CASSRAGTRINEQFF